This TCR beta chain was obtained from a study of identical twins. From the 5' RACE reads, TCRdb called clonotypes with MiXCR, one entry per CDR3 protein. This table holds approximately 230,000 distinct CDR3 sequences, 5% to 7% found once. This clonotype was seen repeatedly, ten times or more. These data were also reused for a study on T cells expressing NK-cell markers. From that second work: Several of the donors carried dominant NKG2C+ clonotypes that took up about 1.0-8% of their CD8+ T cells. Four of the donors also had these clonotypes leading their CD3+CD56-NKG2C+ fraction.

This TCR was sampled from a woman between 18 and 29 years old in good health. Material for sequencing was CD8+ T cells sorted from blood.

This CDR3 reads CASSPQADPGELFF. DNA for the CDR3: TGTGCCAGCAGCCCACAGGCTGATCCCGGGGAGCTGTTTTTT. The chain has TRBV13 and TRBJ2-2; D might be TRBD1 (5 bases). The CDR3 totals 14 residues. Trimming removed 5 bases at V and 6 bases at J, with 13 bases between. From germline, CDR1 is PRHDT and CDR2 FYEKMQ (reference sequence).